This T cell receptor (beta chain) was captured by sequencing in a study of cytotoxic CD8 clonotypes in ibrutinib-treated CLL. Sequencing was performed with immunoSEQ multiplex PCR; in TCRdb, only in-frame clones are kept and a portion is missing. Of about 250,000 clones listed, less than 75% were seen once; the top ten hold approximately 15%. CDR3 length equals 15 residues. V was clipped by 0 bases and J by 8 bases, with 13 bases between them. CDR1 and CDR2 from the germline V gene are MNHEY and SMNVEV (reference sequence). The TCR comes from a human donor with chronic lymphocytic leukemia. The rearrangement joins TRBV27 to TRBJ1-4; D perhaps matches TRBD1 (5 bases). The sample consisted of PBMCs, taken after 24 months of ibrutinib treatment. The DNA for the CDR3 is TGTGCCAGCAGTTTATCCATTGGGGGGAGGGAAAAACTGTTTTTT. This encodes CASSLSIGGREKLFF.